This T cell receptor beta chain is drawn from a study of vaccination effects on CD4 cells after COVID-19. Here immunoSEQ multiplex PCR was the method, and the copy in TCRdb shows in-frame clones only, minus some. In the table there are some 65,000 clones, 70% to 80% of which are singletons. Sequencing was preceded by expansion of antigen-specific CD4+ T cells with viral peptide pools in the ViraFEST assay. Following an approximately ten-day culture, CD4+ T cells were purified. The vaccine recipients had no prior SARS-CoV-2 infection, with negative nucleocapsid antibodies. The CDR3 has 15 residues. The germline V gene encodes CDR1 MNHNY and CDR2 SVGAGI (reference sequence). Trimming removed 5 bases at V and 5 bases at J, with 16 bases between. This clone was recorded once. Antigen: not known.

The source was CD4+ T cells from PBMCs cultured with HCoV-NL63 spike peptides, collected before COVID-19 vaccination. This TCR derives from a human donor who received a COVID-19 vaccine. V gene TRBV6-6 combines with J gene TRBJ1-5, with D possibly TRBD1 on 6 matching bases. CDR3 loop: CASSKGDNLHQPQHF. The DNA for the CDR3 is TGTGCCAGCAGTAAAGGGGACAATCTACATCAGCCCCAGCATTTT.